This T cell receptor beta chain was recorded in a study of vaccination and CD4 T cells after COVID-19. Sample treatment: approximately nine-day PBMC culture with coronavirus spike peptide pools or control peptides (ViraFEST assay). In this sample, this clonotype turned up a few times. Its specificity is unknown. Sequenced with the Oncomine TCR Beta short-read assay was DNA taken from cultured CD4+ T cells. TCRdb fed the PCR reads into MiXCR, producing one record per CDR3 protein. The table records some 14,000 distinct CDR3 sequences, nearly 60% of them present only once. The sample consisted of cultured CD4+ T cells from blood, taken after SARS-CoV-2 vaccination. The origin of this receptor is a human donor with COVID-19.

CDR3: CATSDRQIHQPQHF. The CDR3 DNA reads TGTGCCACCAGTGATCGACAGATCCATCAGCCCCAGCATTTT. The chain employs TRBV24-1 and TRBJ1-5, with D tentatively TRBD1 (5 bases). The CDR3 has 14 residues. Germline V gives CDR1 KGHDR, CDR2 SFDVKD. The germline V and J ends were trimmed by 3 bases and 5 bases, with 10 bases remaining between them.